Each of the 10 T cell receptor beta chains below was sequenced from the same sample in a study of T-cell reconstitution after alpha-beta-depleted transplantation in children. Preparing the TCRbeta library involved the use of unique molecular identifiers. From the PCR reads, TCRdb called clonotypes with MiXCR, one entry per CDR3 protein. The table shows around 500,000 distinct CDR3 sequences, with approximately 13% occurring only once. The sample consisted of PBMCs from the stem cell graft donor, taken from the stem cell graft. These receptors all come from a human donor who donated a stem cell graft to a child with combined immunodeficiency.

This clonotype was seen at least ten times. V gene TRBV20-1 combines with J gene TRBJ2-1, with TRBD2 identical over 9 bases. The CDR3 runs 15 residues. CDR1 DFQATT and CDR2 SNEGSKA come from the germline V gene (reference sequence). V was pared by 6 bases and J by 4 bases, with 10 bases of the junction left unmatched. DNA of the CDR3: TGCAGTGCCCCAGTTAGCGGGAGCGAATACAATGAGCAGTTCTTC. Protein product: CSAPVSGSEYNEQFF.

The table lists this clonotype with many counts. The chain joins TRBV7-9 to TRBJ1-6; no reliable D call. The germline V gene encodes CDR1 SEHNR and CDR2 FQNEAQ (reference sequence). CDR3 length equals 12 residues. V gave up 1 base and J gave up 14 bases, with 9 bases separating them. The CDR3 loop is CASSLDDISLHF. CDR3 coding DNA: TGTGCCAGCAGCTTAGATGATATCTCCCTCCACTTT. Combining the CDR3 with reference TRBV7-9 and TRBJ1-6 gives the whole variable domain DTGVSQNPRHKITKRGQNVTFRCDPISEHNRLYWYRQTLGQGPEFLTYFQNEAQLEKSRLLSDRFSAERPKGSFSTLEIQRTEQGDSAMYLCASSLDDISLHFGNGTRLTVT.

There are many counts of this clonotype. V gene TRBV9 combines with J gene TRBJ2-6; D might be TRBD1 or TRBD2, each matching 5 bases. Trimming cost V 4 bases and J 1 base, with 15 bases left between them. The CDR3 has 17 amino acids. CDR1 and CDR2 (germline): SGDLS, YYNGEE. The CDR3 sequence: CASSPYGGESGANVLTF. DNA of the CDR3: TGTGCCAGCAGCCCTTATGGGGGAGAGTCTGGGGCCAACGTCCTGACTTTC.

The gene calls are TRBV29-1 and TRBJ2-1; 7 nucleotides align to TRBD2. Germline values: CDR1 SQVTM, CDR2 ANQGSEA. V shed 5 bases, J shed 3 bases, and the junction held 1 base outside the gene matches. CDR3 length equals 12 residues. The CDR3 region is CSVSGDYNEQFF. CDR3 coding DNA: TGCAGCGTTAGCGGGGACTACAATGAGCAGTTCTTC.

This clonotype was observed a few times. This CDR3 reads CASSPLGAGVGGELFF. CDR3 nucleotides: TGTGCCAGCAGTCCTCTTGGGGCGGGAGTCGGCGGGGAGCTGTTTTTT. The V and J genes are TRBV27 and TRBJ2-2; 7 nucleotides match TRBD2. J was trimmed by 7 bases and V by 5 bases; bases with no gene match: 13. Per germline, CDR1 MNHEY and CDR2 SMNVEV (reference sequence). The CDR3 loop spans 16 amino acids.

The V call is TRBV4-1, the J call TRBJ2-1; D is uncertain. Trimming took off 2 bases at V and 2 bases at J, with 7 bases between the two ends. The CDR3 runs to 14 residues. Germline V gene data show CDR1 as MGHRA and CDR2 as YSYEKL. For the CDR3, the DNA is TGCGCCAGCAGCCAACGGACGACCTACAATGAGCAGTTCTTC. Its protein product is CASSQRTTYNEQFF.

This clonotype showed up just a few times. V gene TRBV7-6 combines with J gene TRBJ2-1, with TRBD2 matching 10 bases. The germline CDR1 and CDR2 sequences are SGHVS and FNYEAQ. This CDR3 spans 17 amino acids. V was clipped by 5 bases and J by 2 bases; unmatched bases: 9. The CDR3 nucleotides read TGTGCCAGCAGCCCCGACGGGACTAGCGTAACCTACAATGAGCAGTTCTTC. Its protein is CASSPDGTSVTYNEQFF.

This clonotype was recorded at least ten times. The CDR3 loop is CASSHEVTGPNSPLHF. DNA of the CDR3: TGTGCCAGCTCCCATGAAGTGACAGGCCCTAATTCACCCCTCCACTTT. The chain recombines TRBV18 with TRBJ1-6, with D maybe TRBD1 (6 bases). Deletions cut 6 bases from V and 6 bases from J, with 18 bases between. Looked up from germline, CDR1 is KGHSH and CDR2 is LQKENI. The CDR3 consists of 16 residues.

This clonotype was detected ten times or more. The chain combines TRBV7-9 with TRBJ2-2, with D tentatively TRBD2 (6 bases). This CDR3 is 14 amino acids long. V was shortened by 5 bases and J by 6 bases, with 13 bases between the two germline ends. The germline V gene has CDR1 SEHNR and CDR2 FQNEAQ (reference sequence). CDR3: CASSPQLAAGELFF. The CDR3 DNA follows: TGTGCCAGCAGCCCACAACTAGCCGCCGGGGAGCTGTTTTTT.

This clonotype was picked up a small number of times. The V gene is TRBV7-3, the J gene TRBJ2-3; unclear D gene. Trimming pared 3 bases from V and 5 bases from J, leaving 6 bases between. The CDR3 extends over 12 amino acids. Looked up from germline, CDR1 is SGHTA and CDR2 is FQGTGA. The CDR3 spells CASSFWEDTQYF. The CDR3 region has the DNA TGTGCCAGCAGCTTTTGGGAAGATACGCAGTATTTT.